The subject of this entry is one TCR beta chain. Its antigen is still unknown. These data come from a study of beta chain features in type 1 diabetes. Study conclusions and caveats: A moderate, significant TCRB CDR3 shortening appeared in type 1 diabetes across four CD4+ subsets. For TCRB rearrangement, an influence of HLA type remained unresolved here.

Sorted cells reached over 95% purity in every population. The entirety of the isolated RNA underwent reverse transcription, so expressed TCRB transcripts were sequenced. Using immunoSEQ multiplex PCR, the repertoire was profiled, and TCRdb retains in-frame clones only, with some absent. Among around 240,000 clones listed, 9.6% were seen once. This CDR3 comprises 11 residues. Germline CDR1 and CDR2: MNHNY and SVGAGI (reference sequence). Trimming removed 0 bases from V and 8 bases from J, with 2 bases in between. This receptor was obtained from a woman in her late teens or twenties in good health. The specimen was naive CD4+ T cells from blood. The chain links TRBV6-6 to TRBJ1-5; D is uncertain. CDR3 region: CASSYSEPQHF. The CDR3 DNA is TGTGCCAGCAGTTACTCCGAGCCCCAGCATTTT.